The 32 T cell receptor beta chains below all came from one sample that was sequenced in a study of blood T cell repertoires in COVID-19. Some clones are missing from TCRdb's copy, which holds only in-frame ones; the method was immunoSEQ multiplex PCR. The table records around 270,000 clones, approximately 86% of them present only once. The sequenced sample consisted of peripheral blood. Receptors were obtained from a human donor with COVID-19, enrolled during active disease. The donor label of this sample is uncertain.

The chain has TRBV7-2 and TRBJ2-7, with 7 bases lining up with TRBD2. Unmatched junction bases numbered 7, after V lost 2 bases and J lost 3 bases. The V gene's germline CDR1 is SGHTA and CDR2 FQGNSA. This CDR3 contains 15 residues. CDR3 sequence reads: CASSLSGGRSYEQYF. DNA for the CDR3: TGTGCCAGCAGCTTATCCGGCGGGAGAAGCTACGAGCAGTACTTC. Filled out from reference TRBV7-2 and TRBJ2-7, the complete variable domain reads GAGVSQSPSNKVTEKGKDVELRCDPISGHTALYWYRQSLGQGLEFLIYFQGNSAPDKSGLPSDRFSAERTGGSVSTLTIQRTQQEDSAVYLCASSLSGGRSYEQYFGPGTRLTVT.

The chain is built from TRBV21-1 and TRBJ2-7; no check of the table's D call, TRBD1, against the DNA was made. TRBV21-1 is a recognized pseudogene. The CDR3 loop spans 17 amino acids. CDR3 sequence (DNA): TGTGCCAGCAGCAAAGGAAGGGGACAGGGGAGGGGCTACGAGCAGTACTTC. Its translation is CASSKGRGQGRGYEQYF.

V and J are TRBV30 and TRBJ1-2, with a tentative D call TRBD1 (5 bases). The V gene's germline CDR1 is GTSNPN and CDR2 SVGIG (reference sequence). The V and J ends lost 3 bases and 0 bases respectively, with 11 bases between them. CDR3 length: 14 amino acids. The DNA of the CDR3 is TGTGCCTGGAGCGCGGACATCACTAACTATGGCTACACCTTC. It translates to CAWSADITNYGYTF.

DNA for the CDR3: TGTGCCAGCAGCTTAGGGGCAGGGGTACCCCCCTACGAGCAGTACTTC. It is translated as CASSLGAGVPPYEQYF. The chain carries TRBV11-2 and TRBJ2-7; D might be TRBD1 (6 bases). The germline gives CDR1 SGHAT, CDR2 FQNNGV. The CDR3 contains 16 residues. V shed 1 base and J shed 2 bases, with 15 bases lying between them.

J is TRBJ2-3 and V is TRBV7-9, with 7 nucleotides matching TRBD2. V gave up 6 bases and J gave up 2 bases; unmatched junction bases: 8. From germline, CDR1 is SEHNR and CDR2 FQNEAQ (reference sequence). The CDR3 spans 15 residues. CDR3 sequence reads: CASSLTAGATDTQYF. CDR3 nucleotides: TGTGCCAGCAGTCTGACGGCGGGAGCCACAGATACGCAGTATTTT.

V gene TRBV5-5 combines with J gene TRBJ2-1, with 10 nucleotides matching TRBD2. CDR1 and CDR2 from the germline V gene are SGHKS and YYEKEE (reference sequence). Trimming at V came to 4 bases and at J to 8 bases, leaving 18 bases not matched to a gene. This CDR3 has 18 amino acids. The CDR3 coding sequence is TGTGCCAGCAGCCTCCTCAGCCTTTCAAGTAGCGGGAGGCATGAGCAGTTCTTC. This translates into CASSLLSLSSSGRHEQFF.

In this sample, this clone turned up once. The genes are TRBV29-1 and TRBJ2-2; possibly TRBD1 for D (6 bases). The CDR3 contains 15 residues. The germline gives CDR1 SQVTM, CDR2 ANQGSEA. V was trimmed by 4 bases and J by 4 bases, leaving 16 bases between them. CDR3 region: CSVAAGVDGTGELFF. In DNA, the CDR3 is TGCAGCGTTGCCGCAGGGGTAGATGGCACCGGGGAGCTGTTTTTT.

As concerns this clone: The same CDR3 also results from other DNA sequences found in this sample. The chain carries TRBV7-2 and TRBJ2-1; 11 positions agree with TRBD2. This CDR3 is 15 amino acids long. With 5 bases clipped from V and 4 bases from J, the junction kept 4 bases outside the gene matches. Germline lookup yields CDR1 SGHTA and CDR2 FQGNSA. CDR3 region: CASSPGTSGYNEQFF. The CDR3 DNA follows: TGTGCCAGCAGCCCTGGGACTAGCGGTTACAATGAGCAGTTCTTC.

There are a few counts of this clone. The chain is built from TRBV10-1 and TRBJ2-7; 9 bases map to TRBD2. V trimming: 4 bases; J trimming: 2 bases; junction bases outside the gene matches: 9. There are 16 residues in the CDR3. Germline CDR1 WNHNN, CDR2 SYGVQD (reference sequence). CDR3 loop: CASSGLGLAQTYEQYF. The DNA for the CDR3 is TGCGCCAGCAGTGGGTTAGGACTAGCGCAAACCTACGAGCAGTACTTC.

The chain combines TRBV23-1 with TRBJ2-2; 9 positions match TRBD1. TRBV23-1 belongs to the ORF category, with a function that is uncertain. CDR3 size: 19 residues. The V segment lost 2 bases and the J segment 4 bases; nucleotides outside the gene matches: 14. CDR3 nucleotides: TGCGCCAGCAGTCAACCGGGGACAGGGAGTCAAAGTGGCACCGGGGAGCTGTTTTTT. This gives the protein CASSQPGTGSQSGTGELFF.

The chain recombines TRBV10-3 with TRBJ2-1; 9 bases are a match to TRBD2. Per germline, CDR1 ENHRY and CDR2 SYGVKD. V lost 7 bases, J lost 8 bases, and 12 bases stayed unmatched. CDR3 length equals 15 residues. This CDR3 reads CAIKAGLAGWDEQFF. CDR3 DNA: TGTGCCATCAAGGCCGGGCTAGCGGGATGGGATGAGCAGTTCTTC.

This chain joins TRBV6-5 and TRBJ1-1; D is perhaps TRBD1 (5 bases). This CDR3 comprises 14 residues. Trimming removed 0 bases from V and 7 bases from J, with 12 bases in between. Germline CDR1 reads MNHEY; CDR2 reads SVGAGI. The CDR3 region has the DNA TGTGCCAGCAGTTACTCGGGCAGGGCTATTGAAGCTTTCTTT. It yields the protein CASSYSGRAIEAFF.

The chain has TRBV7-2 and TRBJ1-4; TRBD1 is a possible D gene (5 bases). V was pared by 4 bases and J by 4 bases, with 10 bases between. This CDR3 is 14 amino acids long. Germline-derived CDR1 and CDR2 are SGHTA and FQGNSA. The CDR3 sequence is CASSWGGSNEKLFF. The CDR3 coding sequence is TGTGCCAGCAGCTGGGGGGGGAGTAATGAAAAACTGTTTTTT.

DNA for the CDR3: TGTGCCAGCAGCCAAGGAAAACTAGGCGGCGGGGAGCTGTTTTTT. Its protein product is CASSQGKLGGGELFF. This chain links TRBV3-1 (or the pseudogene TRBV3-2) with TRBJ2-2; perhaps TRBD2 as D (5 bases). Germline V CDR1 and CDR2: LGHDT, YNNKEL (reference sequence). V dropped 1 base and J dropped 7 bases, with 13 bases sitting between them. CDR3 length: 15 amino acids.

V is TRBV25-1 and J is TRBJ2-7, with TRBD1 as a possible D gene (6 bases). The length of the CDR3 is 14 residues. Trimming removed 8 bases from V and 2 bases from J, with 16 bases in between. CDR1 is MGHDK and CDR2 is SYGVNS in the germline V gene. The CDR3 DNA follows: TGTGCCAGCGGCCTATGGGGACACCCCTACGAGCAGTACTTC. Translating gives CASGLWGHPYEQYF.

The CDR3, as DNA: TGTGCCAGCAGTACCCTTCGGACGTTCGGACGGAGGGAGTCGGAAGCTTTCTTT. This gives the protein CASSTLRTFGRRESEAFF. The chain carries TRBV27 and TRBJ1-1; no definite D call. The length of the CDR3 is 18 residues. CDR1 MNHEY and CDR2 SMNVEV come from the germline V gene (reference sequence). Trimming removed 5 bases from V and 8 bases from J, with 30 bases in between.

CDR3 in DNA: TGTGCCAGCAGCCCAATGACTAGCTCCTACAATGAGCAGTTCTTC. It yields the protein CASSPMTSSYNEQFF. The V call is TRBV7-2, the J call TRBJ2-1; TRBD2 might be the D (6 bases). This CDR3 has 15 amino acids. Germline V gene data show CDR1 as SGHTA and CDR2 as FQGNSA. V lost 5 bases and J 0 bases, leaving 11 bases between the germline ends.

The chain couples TRBV5-8 to TRBJ1-5; no firm D call. V shed 2 bases and J shed 0 bases, with 12 bases lying between them. The germline CDR1 and CDR2 sequences are SGHTS and YDEGEE. This CDR3 contains 16 residues. The CDR3 DNA sequence: TGTGCCAGCAGCTTAATGGGCCCTTATAGCAATCAGCCCCAGCATTTT. The encoded protein is CASSLMGPYSNQPQHF.

This clone was seen just once. CDR3 loop: CASSQEFLGGYEQYF. For the CDR3, the DNA is TGTGCCAGCAGCCAAGAGTTCCTCGGGGGGTACGAGCAGTACTTC. V and J are TRBV3-1 (or the pseudogene TRBV3-2) and TRBJ2-7; 7 bases align to TRBD2. Germline assignment: CDR1 LGHDT and CDR2 YNNKEL (reference sequence). The CDR3 consists of 15 residues. The ends lost 0 bases at V and 4 bases at J; junction bases unmatched: 6.

This chain connects TRBV6-6 to TRBJ2-1; D not certain. Trimming took 0 bases from V and 8 from J, leaving 14 bases between them. The CDR3 spans 15 residues. CDR1 MNHNY and CDR2 SVGAGI come from the germline V gene (reference sequence). In DNA form, the CDR3 reads TGTGCCAGCAGTTACTCGAGGATGATGGTCGATGAGCAGTTCTTC. Amino acids: CASSYSRMMVDEQFF.

The gene calls are TRBV19 and TRBJ2-3; 7 nucleotides match TRBD1. This CDR3 has 16 residues. Trimming took 4 bases from V and 1 from J; bases not matched to a gene: 8. Germline V gives CDR1 LNHDA, CDR2 SQIVND (reference sequence). The CDR3 protein is CASSNRQGPGTDTQYF. CDR3 coding DNA: TGTGCCAGTAGTAACCGACAGGGACCCGGCACAGATACGCAGTATTTT.

Only a few counts were recorded for this clone. The chain couples TRBV10-1 to TRBJ2-7, with 8 positions matching TRBD1. CDR3 length: 15 residues. Germline V CDR1 and CDR2: WNHNN, SYGVQD (reference sequence). V dropped 3 bases and J dropped 1; count of bases not matched to a gene: 5. The CDR3 spells CASSDLGTGSYEQYF. The CDR3 DNA is TGCGCCAGCAGTGACTTGGGGACAGGTTCCTACGAGCAGTACTTC.

The J gene is TRBJ2-1, the V gene TRBV7-9, with 8 positions matching TRBD2. The length of the CDR3 is 14 residues. The V and J ends lost 3 bases and 10 bases, in that order; junction bases with no gene match: 8. The germline gives CDR1 SEHNR, CDR2 FQNEAQ (reference sequence). The CDR3 protein is CASSFDGSGREQFF. CDR3 sequence (DNA): TGTGCCAGCAGCTTCGATGGAAGCGGGAGAGAGCAGTTCTTC.

This clone was counted a few times. The chain couples TRBV28 to TRBJ1-5, with a tentative D call TRBD1 (6 bases). The length of the CDR3 is 14 residues. Trimming took off 7 bases at V and 3 bases at J, with 13 bases between the two ends. Germline loops: CDR1 MDHEN, CDR2 SYDVKM. The CDR3 protein is CASIGRGDNQPQHF. In nucleotides, the CDR3 is TGTGCCAGCATCGGGAGGGGGGACAATCAGCCCCAGCATTTT.

This clone was recorded only once. The chain links TRBV6-4 to TRBJ2-3; a weak D match, TRBD2 (5 bases). The length of the CDR3 is 16 residues. The V end lost 2 bases, the J end lost 6 bases, and 18 bases lay between the germline ends. Germline-derived CDR1 and CDR2 are MRHNA and SNTAGT. CDR3 coding DNA: TGTGCCAGCAGTGACCACGGGATGGGAGTGAAGGATACGCAGTATTTT. Amino acid sequence: CASSDHGMGVKDTQYF.

The chain is built from TRBV12-3 or TRBV12-4 and TRBJ1-4, with 7 bases fitting TRBD1. There are 13 residues in the CDR3. The trim removed 4 bases at V and 7 bases at J, leaving 3 bases unmatched. CDR3 sequence (DNA): TGTGCCAGCAGTTCACAGGGGAGTGAAAAACTGTTTTTT. Protein sequence: CASSSQGSEKLFF.

V is TRBV7-2 and J is TRBJ1-3, with no clear D. Trimming stripped 3 bases from V and 3 bases from J, with 6 bases between. This CDR3 is built from 13 residues. CDR1 and CDR2 from the germline V gene are SGHTA and FQGNSA. The CDR3 sequence is CASSFVNGNTIYF. The CDR3 DNA follows: TGTGCCAGCAGCTTCGTTAATGGAAACACCATATATTTT. The whole variable domain, remainder taken from reference TRBV7-2 and TRBJ1-3, is GAGVSQSPSNKVTEKGKDVELRCDPISGHTALYWYRQSLGQGLEFLIYFQGNSAPDKSGLPSDRFSAERTGGSVSTLTIQRTQQEDSAVYLCASSFVNGNTIYFGEGSWLTVV.

The chain carries TRBV30 and TRBJ1-2, with TRBD1 identical over 9 bases. Germline CDR1 and CDR2: GTSNPN and SVGIG (reference sequence). CDR3 length: 15 amino acids. The J segment lost 4 bases and the V segment lost 3 bases, leaving 9 bases of the junction unmatched. CDR3 nucleotide sequence: TGTGCCTGGAGGGGACAGGGTGGGTCCCCCTATGGCTACACCTTC. Amino acids: CAWRGQGGSPYGYTF.

The chain has TRBV19 and TRBJ2-3; D gene unclear. The V gene's germline CDR1 is LNHDA and CDR2 SQIVND (reference sequence). Trimming cost V 2 bases and J 0 bases, with 6 bases left between them. This CDR3 has 14 residues. Written as DNA, the CDR3 is TGTGCCAGTAGTATATCGACTAGCACAGATACGCAGTATTTT. This gives the protein CASSISTSTDTQYF.

The chain uses TRBV6-2 or TRBV6-3 and TRBJ2-7, with D possibly matching TRBD2 (5 bases). This CDR3 is 15 amino acids long. Germline V gives CDR1 MNHEY, CDR2 SVGEGT. V was cut by 2 bases and J by 2 bases, with 13 bases left in between. The CDR3 reads CASSYDEGVTYEQYF. CDR3 in DNA: TGTGCCAGCAGTTACGACGAGGGCGTAACCTACGAGCAGTACTTC.

This clone was seen only a few times. The J gene is TRBJ2-2, the V gene TRBV9; 8 bases are shared with TRBD2. Trimming at V came to 4 bases and at J to 8 bases, leaving 10 bases not matched to a gene. The CDR3 sequence is 15 residues long. Per germline, CDR1 SGDLS and CDR2 YYNGEE. CDR3: CASSMSGSGIGELFF. CDR3 DNA: TGTGCCAGCAGCATGAGCGGGAGTGGGATTGGGGAGCTGTTTTTT. The whole variable domain, remainder taken from reference TRBV9 and TRBJ2-2, is DSGVTQTPKHLITATGQRVTLRCSPRSGDLSVYWYQQSLDQGLQFLIQYYNGEERAKGNILERFSAQQFPDLHSELNLSSLELGDSALYFCASSMSGSGIGELFFGEGSRLTVL.

This chain uses TRBV9 with TRBJ1-1; D not certain. Trimming shortened V by 3 bases and J by 1 base, and 10 bases separated the two germline ends. The CDR3 totals 14 residues. Germline CDR1 reads SGDLS; CDR2 reads YYNGEE. The CDR3 sequence is CASSATSGNTEAFF. The CDR3 bases are TGTGCCAGCAGCGCAACCTCAGGGAACACTGAAGCTTTCTTT.